Listed below are T cell receptor beta chains from one sample, sequenced in a study of memory CD4+ T cells and cytomegalovirus serostatus. Sequenced by immunoSEQ multiplex PCR; TCRdb stores in-frame clones only, minus some. The repertoire holds some 59,000 clones, with roughly four fifths as singletons. Sample: memory CD4+ T cells from blood. The receptor source for this set is an adult in good health and CMV-seronegative. Both conserved end residues are part of each CDR3. The D gene is left open where the match is weak. Not every row has a clone size; where given, it reads once, few, many or a size class.

CDR3: CASSRGTGYSGANVLTF
DNA: TGTGCCAGCAGCCGAGGGACAGGGTACTCTGGGGCCAACGTCCTGACTTTC
J: TRBJ2-6
size: once
V: TRBV14
D: TRBD1

CDR3: CASSVMGGEQYF
DNA: TGTGCCAGCAGCGTAATGGGGGGCGAGCAGTACTTC
J: TRBJ2-7
size: once
V: TRBV9
D: -

CDR3: CASGLGTEASPLHF
DNA: TGTGCTAGTGGTCTAGGGACAGAAGCTTCACCCCTCCACTTT
J: TRBJ1-6
size: -
V: TRBV12-5
D: TRBD1

CDR3: CASSRPGGLNEQYF
DNA: TGTGCCAGCAGCCGCCCAGGGGGCTTAAACGAGCAGTACTTC
J: TRBJ2-7
size: -
V: TRBV6-5
D: TRBD1

CDR3: CASSTTSGRRETQYF
DNA: TGTGCCAGCAGCACAACTAGCGGGAGACGGGAGACCCAGTACTTC
J: TRBJ2-5
size: -
V: TRBV9
D: TRBD2

CDR3: CASSSTGRTGELFF
DNA: TGTGCCAGCAGCTCGACAGGTCGCACCGGGGAGCTGTTTTTT
J: TRBJ2-2
size: -
V: TRBV7-9
D: -

CDR3: CASSQDLSGGGTQYF
DNA: TGCGCCAGCAGCCAAGATTTGAGCGGGGGAGGTACCCAGTACTTC
J: TRBJ2-5
size: few
V: TRBV4-1
D: TRBD2

CDR3: CASSPRLAHQETQYF
DNA: TGCGCCAGCAGCCCGAGACTAGCGCACCAAGAGACCCAGTACTTC
J: TRBJ2-5
size: -
V: TRBV5-1
D: TRBD2

CDR3: CASSRPSGSSYEQYF
DNA: TGTGCCAGCAGCAGACCTAGCGGGAGCTCCTACGAGCAGTACTTC
J: TRBJ2-7
size: -
V: TRBV27
D: TRBD2

CDR3: CASSWAQRGGVNEQFF
DNA: TGTGCCAGCAGCTGGGCCCAGCGGGGGGGCGTAAATGAGCAGTTCTTC
J: TRBJ2-1
size: -
V: TRBV5-4
D: TRBD2

CDR3: CASRVSGGRTDTQYF
DNA: TGTGCCAGCAGGGTTAGCGGGGGTCGCACAGATACGCAGTATTTT
J: TRBJ2-3
size: -
V: TRBV7-2
D: TRBD2

CDR3: CASIRLGLGEQFF
DNA: TGTGCCAGCATCCGGCTAGGCCTGGGTGAGCAGTTCTTC
J: TRBJ2-1
size: -
V: TRBV28
D: -

CDR3: CASSLEGSLNYGYTF
DNA: TGTGCCAGCAGCTTGGAAGGGTCCTTGAACTATGGCTACACCTTC
J: TRBJ1-2
size: -
V: TRBV5-5
D: -

CDR3: CASSITTNTGELFF
DNA: TGTGCCAGCAGCATCACGACGAACACCGGGGAGCTGTTTTTT
J: TRBJ2-2
size: -
V: TRBV9
D: -

CDR3: CASSPSSNEAFF
DNA: TGTGCCAGCTCACCTTCCAGTAATGAAGCTTTCTTT
J: TRBJ1-1
size: -
V: TRBV18
D: -

CDR3: CASSFRWGRDTQYF
DNA: TGTGCCAGCAGCTTTCGGTGGGGCCGAGATACGCAGTATTTT
J: TRBJ2-3
size: -
V: TRBV5-8
D: -

CDR3: CAWHRFTDTQYF
DNA: TGTGCCTGGCATCGCTTCACAGATACGCAGTATTTT
J: TRBJ2-3
size: -
V: TRBV30
D: -

CDR3: CASSERGDRAQLFF
DNA: TGTGCCAGCAGTGAAAGGGGAGACAGGGCCCAACTGTTTTTT
J: TRBJ1-4
size: -
V: TRBV6-1
D: TRBD1

CDR3: CASCGGRNTEAFF
DNA: TGTGCCAGCTGCGGAGGCAGGAACACTGAAGCTTTCTTT
J: TRBJ1-1
size: -
V: TRBV18
D: -

CDR3: CASSFSTGAYEQYF
DNA: TGTGCCAGCAGCTTCTCCACGGGGGCCTACGAGCAGTACTTC
J: TRBJ2-7
size: -
V: TRBV7-2
D: -

CDR3: CASSGVRLSYEQYF
DNA: TGTGCCAGCAGCGGAGTGAGACTTTCCTACGAGCAGTACTTC
J: TRBJ2-7
size: -
V: TRBV7-8
D: -

CDR3: CASSAPGGATGELFF
DNA: TGTGCCAGTAGTGCTCCGGGGGGGGCCACCGGGGAGCTGTTTTTT
J: TRBJ2-2
size: -
V: TRBV19
D: TRBD2

CDR3: CASSPQQGNQPQHF
DNA: TGTGCCAGTAGTCCCCAACAGGGAAATCAGCCCCAGCATTTT
J: TRBJ1-5
size: -
V: TRBV19
D: -

CDR3: CASRNRGSSDNEQFF
DNA: TGCGCCAGCAGAAACAGGGGGAGTTCGGACAATGAGCAGTTCTTC
J: TRBJ2-1
size: -
V: TRBV5-1
D: TRBD1

CDR3: CASSPEQPGWGEQYF
DNA: TGTGCCAGCTCACCAGAACAGCCGGGGTGGGGCGAGCAGTACTTC
J: TRBJ2-7
size: -
V: TRBV18
D: -

CDR3: CASSLPGAGGYTF
DNA: TGCGCCAGCAGCTTGCCGGGGGCGGGTGGCTACACCTTC
J: TRBJ1-2
size: -
V: TRBV5-1
D: -

CDR3: CASSPHRGRAYEQYF
DNA: TGTGCCAGTAGTCCTCACCGGGGCAGAGCGTACGAGCAGTACTTC
J: TRBJ2-7
size: -
V: TRBV19
D: -

CDR3: CASSAGVTYIQYF
DNA: TGTGCCAGCTCAGCGGGGGTTACGTACATTCAGTACTTC
J: TRBJ2-4
size: -
V: TRBV18
D: TRBD2

CDR3: CASSLGQLNTGELFF
DNA: TGCGCCAGCAGCTTAGGACAGCTGAACACCGGGGAGCTGTTTTTT
J: TRBJ2-2
size: -
V: TRBV5-1
D: -

CDR3: CASSHRPTSGAYNEQFF
DNA: TGTGCCAGCAGCCACCGACCCACTAGCGGGGCTTACAATGAGCAGTTCTTC
J: TRBJ2-1
size: -
V: TRBV7-3
D: TRBD2

CDR3: CASRPLASPVNEQYF
DNA: TGTGCCAGCAGGCCCCTAGCGAGTCCCGTCAACGAGCAGTACTTC
J: TRBJ2-7
size: -
V: TRBV5-8
D: -

CDR3: CASSQAQNSNQPQHF
DNA: TGTGCCAGCAGCCAAGCACAAAATAGCAATCAGCCCCAGCATTTT
J: TRBJ1-5
size: -
V: TRBV4-2
D: -

CDR3: CASRIGQGKDTQYF
DNA: TGCGCCAGCCGGATAGGACAGGGGAAAGATACGCAGTATTTT
J: TRBJ2-3
size: -
V: TRBV5-1
D: TRBD1

CDR3: CATPANDTQYF
DNA: TGTGCCACACCCGCCAATGATACGCAGTATTTT
J: TRBJ2-3
size: -
V: TRBV15
D: -

CDR3: CASSLGLSGGAADTQYF
DNA: TGCGCCAGCAGCTTGGGGCTTAGCGGGGGGGCCGCAGATACGCAGTATTTT
J: TRBJ2-3
size: -
V: TRBV5-1
D: TRBD2

CDR3: CASSEGRTVSSYNSPLHF
DNA: TGTGCCAGCAGTGAGGGGAGGACAGTGAGCTCCTATAATTCACCCCTCCACTTT
J: TRBJ1-6
size: -
V: TRBV6-1
D: -

CDR3: CASSEYGGPGQPQHF
DNA: TGTGCCAGCAGTGAATATGGTGGACCCGGGCAGCCCCAGCATTTT
J: TRBJ1-5
size: -
V: TRBV25-1
D: -

CDR3: CAWRYGGGRRSNEQFF
DNA: TGTGCCTGGAGATATGGGGGAGGGCGGAGGTCCAATGAGCAGTTCTTC
J: TRBJ2-1
size: -
V: TRBV30
D: TRBD2

CDR3: CASSTGLATVGELFF
DNA: TGTGCCAGTAGTACTGGACTAGCAACAGTCGGGGAGCTGTTTTTT
J: TRBJ2-2
size: few
V: TRBV19
D: TRBD2

CDR3: CASAEGSDTQYF
DNA: TGCGCCAGCGCCGAGGGGTCAGATACGCAGTATTTT
J: TRBJ2-3
size: -
V: TRBV5-1
D: -

CDR3: CASSARGDSRTGTQYF
DNA: TGTGCCAGCAGCGCCCGGGGGGACTCCCGGACAGGTACGCAGTATTTT
J: TRBJ2-3
size: -
V: TRBV9
D: -

CDR3: CASRSFRDLSRAFF
DNA: TGTGCCAGCAGATCGTTCCGGGACTTGAGTCGAGCTTTCTTT
J: TRBJ1-1
size: few
V: TRBV27
D: -

CDR3: CASSPLEILAKNIQYF
DNA: TGCGCCAGCAGCCCCCTCGAAATACTAGCCAAAAACATTCAGTACTTC
J: TRBJ2-4
size: -
V: TRBV5-1
D: -

CDR3: CASSLVPSGNTIYF
DNA: TGTGCCAGCAGCTTAGTCCCCTCTGGAAACACCATATATTTT
J: TRBJ1-3
size: -
V: TRBV11-2
D: -

CDR3: CASSQDRMTGGVFSSYNSPLHF
DNA: TGCGCCAGCAGCCAAGATCGGATGACAGGGGGGGTTTTTAGCTCCTATAATTCACCCCTCCACTTT
J: TRBJ1-6
size: -
V: TRBV4-1
D: TRBD1

CDR3: CASSLTGAGELFF
DNA: TGTGCCAGCAGCTTAACTGGGGCCGGGGAGCTGTTTTTT
J: TRBJ2-2
size: -
V: TRBV7-3
D: -